The clone carrying this T cell receptor beta chain was detected once. CDR3 length: 13 amino acids. The V end was cut by 5 bases, the J end by 5 bases, with 10 bases between. With random hexamers, roughly 0.45 to 1 ug RNA was reverse transcribed. The CDR3 of TCR beta was amplified by immunoSEQ multiplex PCR across 54 Vbeta and 13 Jbeta. TCRdb ran MiXCR on the immunoSEQ multiplex PCR reads and lists one entry per CDR3 protein. Of 40,000 to 60,000 distinct CDR3 sequences listed, approximately 93% were seen once; the top ten hold roughly 0.5%. This sample is drawn from a study of CD8 T cells in Susac syndrome. From blood CD8+ and CD4+ T cells, TCR beta sequences were generated.

This chain links TRBV12-3 or TRBV12-4 with TRBJ2-1; D remains ambiguous. The TCR was taken from a human donor with multiple sclerosis. The sequenced sample consisted of CD8+ T cells from PBMCs. DNA of the CDR3: TGTGCCAGCAGTCGGCCGATCAACAATGAGCAGTTCTTC. Protein: CASSRPINNEQFF.